These 3 T cell receptor beta chains originate from one sample sequenced in a study of technical replicates of blood from several donors. Repertoires were generated with immunoSEQ multiplex PCR, while TCRdb's copy carries only in-frame clones and drops some. The table has approximately 81,000 clones, approximately 96% seen once; the top ten hold around 0.37%. Sequencing was done on a sample of T cells isolated from PBMCs. These receptors all come from a human donor in good health.

The chain employs TRBV30 and TRBJ2-7, with D perhaps TRBD2 (5 bases). CDR1 and CDR2 (germline): GTSNPN, SVGIG (reference sequence). This CDR3 contains 13 residues. With 2 bases removed from V and 6 bases from J, the gap between germline ends came to 14 bases. CDR3 amino acids: CAWSRGSFSEQYF. In nucleotides, the CDR3 is TGTGCCTGGAGTCGAGGGTCTTTTTCCGAGCAGTACTTC. Full variable domain (outside the CDR3, taken from reference TRBV30 and TRBJ2-7): SQTIHQWPATLVQPVGSPLSLECTVEGTSNPNLYWYRQAAGRGLQLLFYSVGIGQISSEVPQNLSASRPQDRQFILSSKKLLLSDSGFYLCAWSRGSFSEQYFGPGTRLTVT.

The chain joins TRBV16 to TRBJ2-3; TRBD2 is a possible D gene (6 bases). Germline CDR1 and CDR2: KGHSY and FQNENV. Trimming cost V 2 bases and J 0 bases, with 9 bases left between them. CDR3 length: 15 amino acids. The CDR3 here is CASSQGGTSTDTQYF. The CDR3, as DNA: TGTGCCAGCAGCCAAGGGGGGACTAGCACAGATACGCAGTATTTT.

This clone showed up just once. The chain recombines TRBV27 with TRBJ2-7; D may be TRBD2 (6 bases). V was clipped by 3 bases and J by 6 bases, with 15 bases between them. Germline-derived CDR1 and CDR2 are MNHEY and SMNVEV (reference sequence). The CDR3 loop spans 14 amino acids. The CDR3 region has the DNA TGTGCCAGCAGTTTCGGGGGAGGTTTAGGCGAGCAGTACTTC. Protein: CASSFGGGLGEQYF.